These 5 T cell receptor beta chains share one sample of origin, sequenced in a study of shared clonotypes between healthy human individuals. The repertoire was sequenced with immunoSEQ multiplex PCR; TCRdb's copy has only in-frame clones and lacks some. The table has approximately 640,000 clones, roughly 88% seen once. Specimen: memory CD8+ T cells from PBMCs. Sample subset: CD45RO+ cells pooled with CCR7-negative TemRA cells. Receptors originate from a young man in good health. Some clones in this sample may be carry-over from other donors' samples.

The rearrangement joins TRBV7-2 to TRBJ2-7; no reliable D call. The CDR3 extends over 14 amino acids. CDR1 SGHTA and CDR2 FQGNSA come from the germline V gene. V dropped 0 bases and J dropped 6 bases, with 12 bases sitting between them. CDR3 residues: CASSLAEVRGEQYF. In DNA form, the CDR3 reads TGTGCCAGCAGCTTAGCTGAGGTACGAGGCGAGCAGTACTTC.

In nucleotides, the CDR3 is TGTGCCAGCAGTTTTGGGACCCCTTACAATGAGCAGTTCTTC. As protein: CASSFGTPYNEQFF. The chain couples TRBV27 to TRBJ2-1, with D tentatively TRBD1 or TRBD2 (5 bases each). CDR3 length equals 14 residues. Germline V lookup: CDR1 MNHEY, CDR2 SMNVEV (reference sequence). The germline V and J ends were trimmed by 3 bases and 4 bases, with 10 bases remaining between them.

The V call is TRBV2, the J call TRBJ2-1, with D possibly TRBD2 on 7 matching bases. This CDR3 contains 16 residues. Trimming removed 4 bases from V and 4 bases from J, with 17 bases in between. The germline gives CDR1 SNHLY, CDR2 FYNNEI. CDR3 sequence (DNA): TGTGCCAGCAGTGCGGCGGGGGCCCGCATTTACAATGAGCAGTTCTTC. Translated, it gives CASSAAGARIYNEQFF.

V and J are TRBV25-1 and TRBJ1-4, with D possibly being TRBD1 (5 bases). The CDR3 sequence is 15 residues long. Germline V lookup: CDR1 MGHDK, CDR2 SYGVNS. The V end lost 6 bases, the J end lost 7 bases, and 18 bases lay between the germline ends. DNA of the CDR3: TGTGCCAGCAGAGGCTTCACAGGCGGATTTGAAAAACTGTTTTTT. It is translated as CASRGFTGGFEKLFF.

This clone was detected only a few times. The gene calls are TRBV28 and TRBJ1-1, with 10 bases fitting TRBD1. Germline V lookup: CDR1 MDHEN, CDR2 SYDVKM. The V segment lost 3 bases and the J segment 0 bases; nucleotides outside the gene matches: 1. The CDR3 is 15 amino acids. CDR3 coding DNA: TGTGCCAGCAGTTTGGGACAGGGGATGAACACTGAAGCTTTCTTT. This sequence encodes CASSLGQGMNTEAFF.